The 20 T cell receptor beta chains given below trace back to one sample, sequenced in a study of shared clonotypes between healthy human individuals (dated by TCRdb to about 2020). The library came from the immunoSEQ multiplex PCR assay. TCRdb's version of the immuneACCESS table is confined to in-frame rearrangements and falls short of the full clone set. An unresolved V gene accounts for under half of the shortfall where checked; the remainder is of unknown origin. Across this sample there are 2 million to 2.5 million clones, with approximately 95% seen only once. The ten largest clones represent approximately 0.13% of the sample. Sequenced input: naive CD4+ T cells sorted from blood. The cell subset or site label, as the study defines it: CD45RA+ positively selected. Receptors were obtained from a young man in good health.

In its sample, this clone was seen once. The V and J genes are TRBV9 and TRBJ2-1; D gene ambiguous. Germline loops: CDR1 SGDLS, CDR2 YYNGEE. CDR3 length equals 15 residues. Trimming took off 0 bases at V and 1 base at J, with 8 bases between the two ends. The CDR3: CASSVDAASYNEQFF. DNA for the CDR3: TGTGCCAGCAGCGTAGACGCAGCTTCCTACAATGAGCAGTTCTTC. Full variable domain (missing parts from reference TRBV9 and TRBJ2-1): DSGVTQTPKHLITATGQRVTLRCSPRSGDLSVYWYQQSLDQGLQFLIQYYNGEERAKGNILERFSAQQFPDLHSELNLSSLELGDSALYFCASSVDAASYNEQFFGPGTRLTVL.

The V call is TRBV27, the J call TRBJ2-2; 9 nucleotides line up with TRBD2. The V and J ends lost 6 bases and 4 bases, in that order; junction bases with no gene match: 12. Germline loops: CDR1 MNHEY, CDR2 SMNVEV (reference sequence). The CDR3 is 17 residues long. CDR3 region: CASSRGLALGGTGELFF. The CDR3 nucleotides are TGTGCCAGCAGCCGGGGACTAGCACTCGGGGGCACCGGGGAGCTGTTTTTT.

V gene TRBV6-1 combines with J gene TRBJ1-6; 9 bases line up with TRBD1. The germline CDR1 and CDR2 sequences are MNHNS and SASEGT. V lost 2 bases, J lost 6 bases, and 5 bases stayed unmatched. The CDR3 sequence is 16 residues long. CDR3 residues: CASSEQGQGRNSPLHF. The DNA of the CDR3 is TGTGCCAGCAGTGAACAAGGACAGGGGCGTAATTCACCCCTCCACTTT.

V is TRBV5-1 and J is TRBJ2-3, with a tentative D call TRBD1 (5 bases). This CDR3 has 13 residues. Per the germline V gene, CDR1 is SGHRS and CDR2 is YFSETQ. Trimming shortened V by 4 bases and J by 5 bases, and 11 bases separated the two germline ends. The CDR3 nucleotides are TGCGCCAGCAGCCCTGGGGCTAGAGATACGCAGTATTTT. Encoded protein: CASSPGARDTQYF.

CDR3 amino acids: CASRNPGANEQYF. The CDR3 coding sequence is TGTGCCAGCAGAAATCCAGGGGCCAACGAGCAGTACTTC. The rearrangement links TRBV11-2 to TRBJ2-7; TRBD1 might be the D (6 bases). The V end was cut by 6 bases, the J end by 5 bases, with 14 bases between. From germline, CDR1 is SGHAT and CDR2 FQNNGV. This CDR3 is built from 13 residues.

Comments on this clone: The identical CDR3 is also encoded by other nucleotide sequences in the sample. CDR3 nucleotides: TGTGCCAGCAGTGAAGGCAGCTACGAGCAGTACTTC. Translation: CASSEGSYEQYF. V is TRBV6-1 and J is TRBJ2-7, with D unclear. The V and J ends lost 1 base and 3 bases respectively, with 4 bases between them. The CDR3 loop spans 12 amino acids. Germline assignment: CDR1 MNHNS and CDR2 SASEGT.

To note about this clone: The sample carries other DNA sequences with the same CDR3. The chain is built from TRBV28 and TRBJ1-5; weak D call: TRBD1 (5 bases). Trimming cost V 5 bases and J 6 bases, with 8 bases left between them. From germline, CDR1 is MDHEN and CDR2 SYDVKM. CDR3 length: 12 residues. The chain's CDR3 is CASSAGIQPQHF. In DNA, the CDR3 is TGTGCCAGCAGTGCAGGGATTCAGCCCCAGCATTTT.

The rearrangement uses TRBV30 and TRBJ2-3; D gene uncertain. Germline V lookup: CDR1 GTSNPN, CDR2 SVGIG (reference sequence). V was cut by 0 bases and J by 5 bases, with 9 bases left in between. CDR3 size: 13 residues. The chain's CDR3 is CAWSVHSLDTQYF. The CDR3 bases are TGTGCCTGGAGTGTACACAGCTTAGATACGCAGTATTTT. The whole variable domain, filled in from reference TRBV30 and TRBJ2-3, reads SQTIHQWPATLVQPVGSPLSLECTVEGTSNPNLYWYRQAAGRGLQLLFYSVGIGQISSEVPQNLSASRPQDRQFILSSKKLLLSDSGFYLCAWSVHSLDTQYFGPGTRLTVL.

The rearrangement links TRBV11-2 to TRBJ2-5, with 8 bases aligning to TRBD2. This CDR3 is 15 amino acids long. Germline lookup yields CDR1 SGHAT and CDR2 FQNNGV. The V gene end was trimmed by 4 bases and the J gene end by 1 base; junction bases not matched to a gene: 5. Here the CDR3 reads CASSSSGWSQETQYF. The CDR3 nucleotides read TGTGCCAGCAGCTCTAGCGGGTGGTCCCAAGAGACCCAGTACTTC. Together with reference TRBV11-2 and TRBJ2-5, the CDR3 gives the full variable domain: EAGVAQSPRYKIIEKRQSVAFWCNPISGHATLYWYQQILGQGPKLLIQFQNNGVVDDSQLPKDRFSAERLKGVDSTLKIQPAKLEDSAVYLCASSSSGWSQETQYFGPGTRLLVL.

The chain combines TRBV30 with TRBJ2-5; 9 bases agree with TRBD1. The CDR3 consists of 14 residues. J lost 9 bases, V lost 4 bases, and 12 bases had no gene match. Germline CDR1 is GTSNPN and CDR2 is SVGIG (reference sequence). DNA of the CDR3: TGTGCCTGGACCCAGGACAGGGGCTATGCGGCCCAGTACTTC. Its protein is CAWTQDRGYAAQYF.

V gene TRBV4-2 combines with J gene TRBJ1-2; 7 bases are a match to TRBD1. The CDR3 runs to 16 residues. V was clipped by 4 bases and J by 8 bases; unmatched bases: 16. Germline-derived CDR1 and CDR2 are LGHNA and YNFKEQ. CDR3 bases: TGTGCCAGCAGCCCATATTCCATGACAGGGAGTAACGGCTACACCTTC. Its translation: CASSPYSMTGSNGYTF.

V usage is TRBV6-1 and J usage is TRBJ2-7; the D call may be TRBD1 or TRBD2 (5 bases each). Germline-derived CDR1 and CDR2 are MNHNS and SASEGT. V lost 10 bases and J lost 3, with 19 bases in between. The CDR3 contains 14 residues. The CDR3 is CATTGTRAGYEQYF. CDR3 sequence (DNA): TGTGCCACCACCGGGACCAGGGCGGGCTACGAGCAGTACTTC.

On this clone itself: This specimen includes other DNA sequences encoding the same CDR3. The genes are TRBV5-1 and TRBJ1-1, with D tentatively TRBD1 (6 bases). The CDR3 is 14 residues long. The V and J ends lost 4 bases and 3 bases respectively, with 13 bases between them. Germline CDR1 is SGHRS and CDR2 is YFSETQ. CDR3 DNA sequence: TGCGCCAGCAGCCTACAGGGAGCGGACACTGAAGCTTTCTTT. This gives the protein CASSLQGADTEAFF.

Written as DNA, the CDR3 is TGTGCCAGCAGTTACTCTGCAGGGGGCAATCAGCCCCAGCATTTT. This translates into CASSYSAGGNQPQHF. The chain couples TRBV6-6 to TRBJ1-5; tentative D call: TRBD1 (6 bases). The V end was cut by 0 bases, the J end by 2 bases, with 8 bases between. The CDR3 extends over 15 amino acids. Germline V lookup: CDR1 MNHNY, CDR2 SVGAGI (reference sequence).

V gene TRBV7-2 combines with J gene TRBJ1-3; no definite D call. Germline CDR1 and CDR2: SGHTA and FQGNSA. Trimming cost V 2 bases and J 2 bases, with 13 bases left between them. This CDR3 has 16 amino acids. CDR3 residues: CASSLTGGSPGNTIYF. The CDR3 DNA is TGTGCCAGCAGCTTAACGGGTGGAAGCCCTGGAAACACCATATATTTT.

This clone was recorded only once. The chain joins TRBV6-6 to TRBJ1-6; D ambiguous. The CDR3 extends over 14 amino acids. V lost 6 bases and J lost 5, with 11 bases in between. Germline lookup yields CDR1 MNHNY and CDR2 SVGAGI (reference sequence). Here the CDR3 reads CASSLDTNNSPLHF. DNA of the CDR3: TGTGCCAGCAGCCTAGACACCAATAATTCACCCCTCCACTTT.

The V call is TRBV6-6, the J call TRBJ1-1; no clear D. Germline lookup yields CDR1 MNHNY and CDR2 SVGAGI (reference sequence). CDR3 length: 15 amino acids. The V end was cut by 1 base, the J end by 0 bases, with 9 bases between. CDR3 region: CASSYYASMNTEAFF. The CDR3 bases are TGTGCCAGCAGTTACTACGCATCTATGAACACTGAAGCTTTCTTT.

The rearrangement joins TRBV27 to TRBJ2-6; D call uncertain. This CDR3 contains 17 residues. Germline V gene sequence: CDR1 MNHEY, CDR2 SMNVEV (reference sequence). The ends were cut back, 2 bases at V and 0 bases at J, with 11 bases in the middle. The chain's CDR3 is CASSLVAPDSGANVLTF. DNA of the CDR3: TGTGCCAGCAGTTTAGTTGCCCCTGACTCTGGGGCCAACGTCCTGACTTTC.

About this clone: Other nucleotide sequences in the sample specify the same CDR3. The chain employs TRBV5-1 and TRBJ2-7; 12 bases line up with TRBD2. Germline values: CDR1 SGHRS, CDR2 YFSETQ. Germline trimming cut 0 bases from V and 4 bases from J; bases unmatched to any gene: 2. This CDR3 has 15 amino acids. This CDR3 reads CASSLGLAGDYEQYF. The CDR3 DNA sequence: TGCGCCAGCAGCTTGGGACTAGCGGGGGATTACGAGCAGTACTTC. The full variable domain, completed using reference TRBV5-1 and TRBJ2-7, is KAGVTQTPRYLIKTRGQQVTLSCSPISGHRSVSWYQQTPGQGLQFLFEYFSETQRNKGNFPGRFSGRQFSNSRSEMNVSTLELGDSALYLCASSLGLAGDYEQYFGPGTRLTVT.

The CDR3 loop is CASSQDHGEPQHF. CDR3 DNA: TGTGCCAGCAGCCAAGATCATGGGGAGCCCCAGCATTTT. The chain combines TRBV14 with TRBJ1-5; D unclear. CDR1 is SGHDN and CDR2 is FVKESK in the germline V gene. With 0 bases removed from V and 8 bases from J, the gap between germline ends came to 8 bases. The CDR3 contains 13 residues. Combining the CDR3 with reference TRBV14 and TRBJ1-5 gives the whole variable domain EAGVTQFPSHSVIEKGQTVTLRCDPISGHDNLYWYRRVMGKEIKFLLHFVKESKQDESGMPNNRFLAERTGGTYSTLKVQPAELEDSGVYFCASSQDHGEPQHFGDGTRLSIL.